This TCR beta chain emerged from a study of graft-versus-host responses after intestinal transplantation. Turning to the study itself: Anti-thymocyte globulin served as induction for all recipients, who then took tacrolimus and steroids for about three years. Whole-study findings and limits: GvH clonotypes were identified within recipient marrow, with a subset emerging first in ileum or blood. Association was observed between peak circulating GvH clone levels and early post-transplant HvG declines. Across patients carrying graft-donor T cell macrochimerism, allografts held high graft-versus-host to host-versus-graft clonal ratios.

Trimming stripped 1 base from V and 6 bases from J, with 11 bases between. This CDR3 has 13 residues. CDR1 SGHDT and CDR2 YYEEEE come from the germline V gene. Only in-frame clones appear in the TCRdb table, and some are missing; sequencing was by immunoSEQ multiplex PCR. The repertoire has about 92,000 clones, 90% to 95% of them found once; the top ten carry around 5.8%. Regarding this clone: Its antigen is as yet unknown.

V is TRBV5-6 and J is TRBJ2-7; D is uncertain. The receptor comes from a human donor who received an intestinal transplant. The material was unstimulated CD8+ T cells sorted from spleen or lymph node cells, obtained before intestinal transplant. The CDR3 is CASSLWPLPEQYF. In nucleotides, the CDR3 is TGTGCCAGCAGCTTGTGGCCCCTCCCCGAGCAGTACTTC. The whole variable domain, filled in from reference TRBV5-6 and TRBJ2-7, reads DAGVTQSPTHLIKTRGQQVTLRCSPKSGHDTVSWYQQALGQGPQFIFQYYEEEERQRGNFPDRFSGHQFPNYSSELNVNALLLGDSALYLCASSLWPLPEQYFGPGTRLTVT.